The 19 T cell receptor beta chains reported below all come from one sample, sequenced in a study of OX40 agonist ivuxolimab in advanced cancers. Assay used: immunoSEQ multiplex PCR; TCRdb lists only in-frame clones, some missing. This sample carries more than 85,000 clones, approximately 89% of them seen once, and the ten largest clones take about 0.28%. Material: CD4+ or CD8+ T cells sorted from blood, obtained in a trial of the OX40 agonist ivuxolimab. These receptor sequences come from an adult with an advanced solid tumor such as melanoma, head and neck, liver or kidney cancer.

This clone was counted once. The chain uses TRBV4-1 and TRBJ1-5; 9 bases fit TRBD1. CDR1 and CDR2 (germline): MGHRA, YSYEKL. The CDR3 length is 17 residues. J gave up 2 bases and V 0 bases, and 5 bases lay outside the gene matches. CDR3 sequence (DNA): TGCGCCAGCAGCCAAGATGGGACAGGGCAGGGCAATCAGCCCCAGCATTTT. Translated, it gives CASSQDGTGQGNQPQHF.

The rearrangement joins TRBV6-1 to TRBJ2-5; D unresolved. Germline V gene lookup returns CDR1 MNHNS and CDR2 SASEGT. Deletions cut 5 bases from V and 3 bases from J, with 13 bases between. CDR3 length equals 14 residues. The CDR3, as DNA: TGTGCCAGCAGTCGCTACGCTGCTAAAGAGACCCAGTACTTC. Translating it yields CASSRYAAKETQYF.

The chain uses TRBV15 and TRBJ2-1; D might be TRBD2 (5 bases). Trimming shortened V by 0 bases and J by 13 bases, and 13 bases separated the two germline ends. This CDR3 contains 13 residues. Germline CDR1 LNHNV, CDR2 YYDKDF (reference sequence). The CDR3 bases are TGTGCCACCAGCAGAGATCTCCGCGGGTCCCAGTTCTTC. Amino acids: CATSRDLRGSQFF.

V and J are TRBV28 and TRBJ1-1, with a possible D match to TRBD1 (6 bases). This CDR3 spans 14 amino acids. V shed 2 bases and J shed 1 base, with 8 bases lying between them. Germline V gene sequence: CDR1 MDHEN, CDR2 SYDVKM. The CDR3 region is CASSLTTGNTEAFF. As DNA, the CDR3 is TGTGCCAGCAGTTTAACGACAGGGAACACTGAAGCTTTCTTT.

This chain connects TRBV7-2 to TRBJ1-1; D is unresolved. V was clipped by 5 bases and J by 1 base, with 8 bases between them. CDR1 is SGHTA, CDR2 FQGNSA, per germline. This CDR3 spans 13 amino acids. The CDR3 DNA reads as TGTGCCAGCAGCCCCCCAGGGAACACTGAAGCTTTCTTT. Translated: CASSPPGNTEAFF. Looking up the rest from reference TRBV7-2 and TRBJ1-1 gives the full variable domain: GAGVSQSPSNKVTEKGKDVELRCDPISGHTALYWYRQSLGQGLEFLIYFQGNSAPDKSGLPSDRFSAERTGGSVSTLTIQRTQQEDSAVYLCASSPPGNTEAFFGQGTRLTVV.

The V call is TRBV30, the J call TRBJ2-7; 9 bases align to TRBD1. Germline V lookup: CDR1 GTSNPN, CDR2 SVGIG (reference sequence). CDR3 length: 13 amino acids. V was clipped by 3 bases and J by 6 bases; unmatched bases: 6. CDR3 DNA sequence: TGTGCCTGGAGGGACAGGGGAATTGGCGAGCAGTACTTC. Translation gives CAWRDRGIGEQYF.

The chain couples TRBV28 to TRBJ2-4, with 8 bases matching TRBD1. This CDR3 comprises 14 residues. With 3 bases clipped from V and 7 bases from J, the junction kept 5 bases outside the gene matches. Germline lookup yields CDR1 MDHEN and CDR2 SYDVKM. The CDR3 reads CASSLVQGVNIQYF. CDR3 in DNA: TGTGCCAGCAGTTTGGTACAGGGGGTCAACATTCAGTACTTC.

The chain joins TRBV5-5 to TRBJ1-4, with 7 bases identical to TRBD1. Germline V gene sequence: CDR1 SGHKS, CDR2 YYEKEE (reference sequence). Trimming at V came to 3 bases and at J to 6 bases, leaving 14 bases not matched to a gene. The CDR3 runs to 17 residues. The CDR3 region has the DNA TGTGCCAGCAGCTCCATCGCACAGGGGAGGGGTTATGAAAAACTGTTTTTT. Encoded protein: CASSSIAQGRGYEKLFF.

This clone was counted once. The chain is built from TRBV9 and TRBJ2-7; 11 bases are shared with TRBD1. The CDR3 has 17 amino acids. V lost 0 bases, J lost 7 bases, and 12 bases stayed unmatched. Germline V gene sequence: CDR1 SGDLS, CDR2 YYNGEE. CDR3 coding DNA: TGTGCCAGCAGCGTAGTCCCGGAACCGGGACAGGGGGGAGAGCAGTACTTC. Protein sequence: CASSVVPEPGQGGEQYF.

The chain couples TRBV5-1 to TRBJ1-3; D gene uncertain. V was pared by 7 bases and J by 0 bases, with 17 bases between. This CDR3 region has 16 residues. In germline, CDR1 is SGHRS, CDR2 YFSETQ. The CDR3 here is CASSIHPQNSGNTIYF. CDR3 bases: TGCGCCAGCTCCATTCATCCTCAGAACTCTGGAAACACCATATATTTT.

V is TRBV5-4 and J is TRBJ1-2, with D perhaps TRBD1 (6 bases). This CDR3 comprises 14 residues. Germline V gene data show CDR1 as SGHNT and CDR2 as YYREEE (reference sequence). Between the trimmed V and J ends, which lost 0 bases and 3 bases, there was a span of 9 bases. The CDR3 is CASSLASGDYGYTF. The CDR3 DNA reads as TGTGCCAGCAGCTTGGCCTCAGGGGACTATGGCTACACCTTC.

The genes are TRBV14 and TRBJ2-1; possible D gene TRBD2, 6 bases. The CDR3 is made up of 15 amino acids. Germline V gives CDR1 SGHDN, CDR2 FVKESK. V was pared by 4 bases and J by 1 base, with 11 bases between. CDR3 DNA: TGTGCCAGCAGCCTTCTAGCGTCTTCCTACAATGAGCAGTTCTTC. As protein: CASSLLASSYNEQFF.

The rearrangement uses TRBV6-6 and TRBJ1-1; D ambiguous. Per the germline V gene, CDR1 is MNHNY and CDR2 is SVGAGI (reference sequence). The CDR3 has 13 amino acids. V was pared by 6 bases and J by 1 base, with 9 bases between. This CDR3 is CASRLERNTEAFF. Written as DNA, the CDR3 is TGTGCCAGCAGGCTGGAGAGGAACACTGAAGCTTTCTTT.

This clone has a handful of counts. The chain joins TRBV16 to TRBJ1-1, with D tentatively TRBD1 (6 bases). The germline gives CDR1 KGHSY, CDR2 FQNENV. The CDR3 length is 14 residues. The V gene lost 2 bases and the J gene lost 7 bases, with 14 bases spanning the gap. The CDR3 reads CASSQQGSTGEAFF. CDR3 DNA: TGTGCCAGCAGCCAACAGGGGAGTACAGGTGAAGCTTTCTTT.

This chain connects TRBV7-2 to TRBJ1-4, with 8 bases aligning to TRBD1. The CDR3 consists of 15 residues. V shed 3 bases and J 7 bases; nucleotides not matched to a gene: 7. Looked up from germline, CDR1 is SGHTA and CDR2 is FQGNSA. CDR3 protein: CASSFSPGGFEKLFF. The CDR3 DNA sequence: TGTGCCAGCAGCTTTAGTCCAGGGGGCTTTGAAAAACTGTTTTTT.

This clone was seen only once. J is TRBJ1-5 and V is TRBV30; D not resolved. V lost 2 bases and J lost 1, with 9 bases in between. Per germline, CDR1 GTSNPN and CDR2 SVGIG (reference sequence). The CDR3 runs 14 residues. This CDR3 is CAWSTAGSNQPQHF. The CDR3 region has the DNA TGTGCCTGGAGTACAGCGGGCAGCAATCAGCCCCAGCATTTT.

This clone came up a few times. J is TRBJ1-1 and V is TRBV7-9, with D tentatively TRBD1 (5 bases). The CDR3 loop spans 14 amino acids. Germline assignment: CDR1 SEHNR and CDR2 FQNEAQ (reference sequence). Trimming left V 2 bases short and J 8 bases short, with 15 bases between. The CDR3 nucleotides read TGTGCCAGCAGCTTAAATCAGGGCCAGACGGAAGCTTTCTTT. This translates into CASSLNQGQTEAFF. The full variable domain, its missing parts supplied by reference TRBV7-9 and TRBJ1-1, is DTGVSQNPRHKITKRGQNVTFRCDPISEHNRLYWYRQTLGQGPEFLTYFQNEAQLEKSRLLSDRFSAERPKGSFSTLEIQRTEQGDSAMYLCASSLNQGQTEAFFGQGTRLTVV.

The chain uses TRBV9 and TRBJ1-6; perhaps TRBD1 as D (6 bases). The CDR3 runs 15 residues. V was clipped by 2 bases and J by 8 bases, with 14 bases between them. Germline CDR1 and CDR2: SGDLS and YYNGEE. The CDR3 DNA follows: TGTGCCAGCAGCGTCCGGGACATAGGACATTCACCCCTCCACTTT. This encodes CASSVRDIGHSPLHF.

J is TRBJ1-2 and V is TRBV28; tentative D call: TRBD1 (6 bases). The CDR3 extends over 15 amino acids. Germline-derived CDR1 and CDR2 are MDHEN and SYDVKM. V shed 2 bases and J shed 3 bases, with 13 bases lying between them. This CDR3 reads CASSLMGGGDYGYTF. The CDR3 DNA sequence: TGTGCCAGCAGTTTAATGGGAGGGGGAGACTATGGCTACACCTTC.